This passage covers 17 T cell receptor beta chains from one sample sequenced in a study of human T cells and chemical hapten exposure. TCRdb fed the RACE reads into MiXCR, producing one record per CDR3 protein. Among over 100,000 distinct CDR3 sequences listed, about 11% were seen once. Documented time point: patch test 3, about 24 weeks after DPC sensitization. Treatment in this sample: therapeutic diphenylcyclopropenone sensitization with weekly scalp DPC. The sequences come from whole blood, collected in connection with sensitization to the hapten diphenylcyclopropenone (DPC). These receptors all come from a woman aged 45-65 years with alopecia areata. Some clones in this sample may be carry-over from other donors' samples.

This clonotype was found many times. The chain joins TRBV6-5 to TRBJ2-3; no clear D. There are 11 residues in the CDR3. The V end lost 6 bases, the J end lost 2 bases, and 3 bases lay between the germline ends. The germline CDR1 and CDR2 sequences are MNHEY and SVGAGI. Written as DNA, the CDR3 is TGTGCCAGCAGGCTCACAGATACGCAGTATTTT. As protein: CASRLTDTQYF.

This clonotype has more than one count but fewer than ten. The rearrangement links TRBV12-3 or TRBV12-4 to TRBJ2-7; D uncertain. V was shortened by 4 bases and J by 7 bases, with 8 bases between the two germline ends. CDR3 length equals 11 residues. The CDR3, as DNA: TGTGCCAGCAGTTCCTTCGGGGAGCAGTACTTC. This gives the protein CASSSFGEQYF.

This clonotype came up a few times. The V and J genes are TRBV2 and TRBJ1-1, with 7 bases that match TRBD1. The CDR3 totals 15 residues. V trimming: 7 bases; J trimming: 3 bases; junction bases outside the gene matches: 11. Germline V lookup: CDR1 SNHLY, CDR2 FYNNEI. The DNA for the CDR3 is TGTGCCAGCAAAAACGGCCGGACAGGAGACACTGAAGCTTTCTTT. It yields the protein CASKNGRTGDTEAFF.

This clonotype was observed a handful of times. The V gene is TRBV6-6, the J gene TRBJ1-1; 8 nucleotides line up with TRBD1. This CDR3 region has 14 residues. The V and J ends lost 8 bases and 6 bases, in that order; junction bases with no gene match: 11. Germline values: CDR1 MNHNY, CDR2 SVGAGI (reference sequence). Written as DNA, the CDR3 is TGTGCCAGCTTTATAGGACAGGGAGGACCTGAAGCTTTCTTT. It codes for CASFIGQGGPEAFF.

Only a few counts were recorded for this clonotype. V is TRBV7-8 and J is TRBJ2-2, with TRBD1 as a possible D gene (5 bases). Trimming took 2 bases from V and 1 from J, leaving 20 bases between them. Germline V gene sequence: CDR1 SGHVS, CDR2 FQNEAQ. The CDR3 spans 19 residues. The CDR3 reads CASSLFTTGPNKNTGELFF. The CDR3 DNA sequence: TGTGCCAGCAGCTTATTTACCACAGGCCCGAATAAGAACACCGGGGAGCTGTTTTTT.

V and J are TRBV7-3 and TRBJ1-6; D is unclear. Germline V gene lookup returns CDR1 SGHTA and CDR2 FQGTGA. The CDR3 totals 13 residues. The V end lost 0 bases, the J end lost 8 bases, and 5 bases lay between the germline ends. The CDR3 sequence is CASSLTGDSPLHF. CDR3 DNA sequence: TGTGCCAGCAGCTTAACCGGGGATTCACCCCTCCACTTT.

This clonotype was recorded many times. The rearrangement joins TRBV7-2 to TRBJ1-4; 8 bases line up with TRBD1. The CDR3 has 15 residues. Germline CDR1 is SGHTA and CDR2 is FQGNSA. V dropped 4 bases and J dropped 8; count of bases not matched to a gene: 9. CDR3 residues: CASSWGQVDGEKLFF. Written as DNA, the CDR3 is TGTGCCAGCAGCTGGGGACAGGTCGATGGGGAAAAACTGTTTTTT.

This chain links TRBV20-1 with TRBJ1-5, with 7 bases that match TRBD1. Per germline, CDR1 DFQATT and CDR2 SNEGSKA (reference sequence). The V segment lost 0 bases and the J segment 7 bases; nucleotides outside the gene matches: 3. The CDR3 covers 13 residues. This chain's CDR3 is CSARDPRGQPQHF. DNA of the CDR3: TGCAGTGCTAGAGATCCCAGGGGGCAGCCCCAGCATTTT.

This clonotype showed up just a few times. This chain links TRBV11-2 with TRBJ2-3, with D maybe TRBD2 (6 bases). CDR3 size: 16 residues. The V gene's germline CDR1 is SGHAT and CDR2 FQNNGV. Trimming pared 1 base from V and 1 base from J, leaving 12 bases between. The CDR3 DNA follows: TGTGCCAGCAGCTTAGGGGGGGAGCGGCGCACAGATACGCAGTATTTT. Its translation: CASSLGGERRTDTQYF.

This clonotype appeared a few times. The chain combines TRBV7-8 with TRBJ2-2, with TRBD1 matching over 9 bases. Germline CDR1 SGHVS, CDR2 FQNEAQ. The CDR3 runs to 14 residues. The trim removed 4 bases at V and 4 bases at J, leaving 1 base unmatched. The CDR3 loop reads CASSSDRGTGELFF. CDR3 nucleotide sequence: TGTGCCAGCAGCTCGGACAGGGGCACCGGGGAGCTGTTTTTT.

This clonotype was counted between two and nine times. The V gene is TRBV5-1, the J gene TRBJ2-2; unclear D gene. Germline V gene sequence: CDR1 SGHRS, CDR2 YFSETQ. CDR3 length: 15 residues. The V end lost 0 bases, the J end lost 0 bases, and 6 bases lay between the germline ends. The CDR3 region is CASSLDGSNTGELFF. The CDR3 nucleotides are TGCGCCAGCAGCTTGGACGGATCGAACACCGGGGAGCTGTTTTTT.

This clonotype has at least ten counts. This rearrangement joins TRBV10-3 to TRBJ2-7; TRBD1 agrees at 7 bases. CDR1 and CDR2 (germline): ENHRY, SYGVKD. The length of the CDR3 is 15 residues. Germline trimming cut 3 bases from V and 0 bases from J; bases unmatched to any gene: 5. The CDR3 bases are TGTGCCATCAGTGACTCGGGACAGTACTCCTACGAGCAGTACTTC. Residues: CAISDSGQYSYEQYF.

The J gene is TRBJ2-6, the V gene TRBV4-1, with a weak D call TRBD1 (5 bases). V was cut by 5 bases and J by 4 bases, with 15 bases left in between. Germline CDR1 and CDR2: MGHRA and YSYEKL. This CDR3 has 16 residues. This CDR3 is CASSSEAGYGANVLTF. The CDR3 nucleotides are TGCGCCAGCAGCTCCGAAGCAGGGTACGGGGCCAACGTCCTGACTTTC.

The V and J genes are TRBV27 and TRBJ1-6; 9 nucleotides align to TRBD1. The CDR3 runs 15 residues. V lost 4 bases and J lost 11; bases outside the gene matches: 9. The germline V gene encodes CDR1 MNHEY and CDR2 SMNVEV (reference sequence). The CDR3, as DNA: TGTGCCAGCAGTTGGGGAGGGACAGGGTCGACACCCCTCCACTTT. As protein: CASSWGGTGSTPLHF.

This clonotype was seen at least ten times. The chain employs TRBV2 and TRBJ1-3; D may be TRBD1 (6 bases). The V end was cut by 6 bases, the J end by 6 bases, with 12 bases between. CDR3 length equals 13 residues. Germline V CDR1 and CDR2: SNHLY, FYNNEI. The CDR3 region is CASRAGAENTIYF. DNA for the CDR3: TGTGCCAGCAGAGCAGGGGCGGAAAACACCATATATTTT.

In this sample, this clonotype turned up many times. The chain couples TRBV20-1 to TRBJ2-7, with D possibly TRBD2 on 5 matching bases. V lost 1 base and J 2 bases, leaving 9 bases between the germline ends. Germline V gives CDR1 DFQATT, CDR2 SNEGSKA (reference sequence). This CDR3 is 13 amino acids long. CDR3 loop: CSARGGFPYEQYF. The CDR3 DNA sequence: TGCAGTGCTAGAGGAGGGTTTCCCTACGAGCAGTACTTC.

V is TRBV12-3 or TRBV12-4 and J is TRBJ2-7; D is unresolved. This CDR3 is 14 amino acids long. V lost 1 base to trimming and J lost 2 bases, with 9 bases between them. Here the CDR3 reads CASSLGTVTYEQYF. CDR3 sequence (DNA): TGTGCCAGCAGTTTAGGAACAGTCACCTACGAGCAGTACTTC.